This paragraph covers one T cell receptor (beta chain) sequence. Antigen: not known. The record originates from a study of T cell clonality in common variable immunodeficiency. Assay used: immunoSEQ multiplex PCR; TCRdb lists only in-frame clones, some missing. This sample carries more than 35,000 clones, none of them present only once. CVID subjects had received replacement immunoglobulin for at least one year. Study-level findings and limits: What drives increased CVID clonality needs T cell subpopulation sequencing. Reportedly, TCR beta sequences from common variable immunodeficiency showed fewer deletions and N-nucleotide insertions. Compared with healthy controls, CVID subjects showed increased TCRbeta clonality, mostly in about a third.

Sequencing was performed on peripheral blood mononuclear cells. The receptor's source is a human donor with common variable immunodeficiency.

The CDR3 loop is CASSLESIRSYEQYF. Partial CDR3 DNA: TGTGCCAGCAGCTTAGAATCAATACGGTCCTACGAG. The chain uses TRBV7-9 and TRBJ2-7, with D unclear. Read coverage stops 3 residues before the CDR3 terminus; the germline J gene supplies the remainder. The germline V and J ends were trimmed by 1 base and 1 base, with 11 bases remaining between them. Germline assignment: CDR1 SEHNR and CDR2 FQNEAQ (reference sequence). This CDR3 is built from 15 residues.